Below are 31 T cell receptor beta chains sequenced from a single sample in a study of T cell changes during pregnancy in multiple sclerosis. Data came from immunoSEQ multiplex PCR; TCRdb stores just in-frame clones and leaves some out. The sample contains about 92,000 clones, almost 95% of which appear only once. Here the sequenced sample was peripheral blood, taken in the first trimester of pregnancy. Receptors were obtained from a female donor with multiple sclerosis, enrolled in a pregnancy study.

This chain joins TRBV2 and TRBJ1-2, with 9 nucleotides matching TRBD1. Per germline, CDR1 SNHLY and CDR2 FYNNEI. The CDR3 spans 13 residues. Trimming took 7 bases from V and 3 from J; bases not matched to a gene: 3. CDR3 nucleotides: TGTGCCAGCAAAGGGGACAGGGACTATGGCTACACCTTC. Its protein product is CASKGDRDYGYTF.

The V and J genes are TRBV9 and TRBJ2-2; perhaps TRBD2 as D (6 bases). V lost 0 bases and J 4 bases, leaving 16 bases between the germline ends. The CDR3 runs 17 residues. CDR1 SGDLS and CDR2 YYNGEE come from the germline V gene. CDR3 nucleotides: TGTGCCAGCAGCGTAGCGGGAGTGGCTACGAGCACCGGGGAGCTGTTTTTT. Its protein product is CASSVAGVATSTGELFF.

The chain carries TRBV28 and TRBJ1-4; D perhaps matches TRBD1 (6 bases). V lost 6 bases and J 6 bases, leaving 14 bases between the germline ends. The length of the CDR3 is 14 residues. Germline V gene lookup returns CDR1 MDHEN and CDR2 SYDVKM. The DNA for the CDR3 is TGTGCCAGCAGCCCAGGGGTCGGCCATGAAAAACTGTTTTTT. Residues: CASSPGVGHEKLFF.

The chain has TRBV5-8 and TRBJ1-5; 8 bases match TRBD1. The germline V gene encodes CDR1 SGHTS and CDR2 YDEGEE. V shed 3 bases, J shed 5 bases, and the junction held 10 bases outside the gene matches. This CDR3 region has 16 residues. The CDR3 DNA sequence: TGTGCCAGCAGCTGGGGACAGGCCGAAGGCTATCAGCCCCAGCATTTT. Its translation is CASSWGQAEGYQPQHF.

The chain employs TRBV5-4 and TRBJ2-7; D is possibly TRBD1 (6 bases). Germline-derived CDR1 and CDR2 are SGHNT and YYREEE (reference sequence). V was clipped by 0 bases and J by 2 bases, with 9 bases between them. The CDR3 is 14 amino acids. The CDR3 nucleotides are TGTGCCAGCAGCTTGGCCGGACAGACCTACGAGCAGTACTTC. This encodes CASSLAGQTYEQYF.

J is TRBJ1-2 and V is TRBV27, with 8 bases identical to TRBD1. The CDR3 has 15 amino acids. The germline gives CDR1 MNHEY, CDR2 SMNVEV (reference sequence). V lost 5 bases to trimming and J lost 5 bases; unmatched junction nucleotides: 10. The CDR3 spells CASSPLAGGIYGYTF. CDR3 bases: TGTGCCAGCAGTCCGCTGGCAGGGGGCATATATGGCTACACCTTC.

The chain carries TRBV5-1 and TRBJ2-5, with 7 bases lining up with TRBD1. Per the germline V gene, CDR1 is SGHRS and CDR2 is YFSETQ. This CDR3 is 13 amino acids long. V shed 2 bases and J 5 bases; nucleotides not matched to a gene: 3. The CDR3 protein is CASSLGGGETQYF. The CDR3 bases are TGCGCCAGCAGCTTAGGGGGCGGGGAGACCCAGTACTTC.

The V and J genes are TRBV6-5 and TRBJ2-1; a weak D match, TRBD2 (6 bases). Germline V lookup: CDR1 MNHEY, CDR2 SVGAGI. V was clipped by 0 bases and J by 6 bases, with 9 bases between them. The CDR3 contains 14 residues. CDR3 DNA: TGTGCCAGCAGTTACTCGGGCGGGACCAATGAGCAGTTCTTC. This gives the protein CASSYSGGTNEQFF.

This clone showed up just once. This rearrangement joins TRBV19 to TRBJ1-2; TRBD1 matches at 8 bases. The CDR3 covers 13 residues. CDR1 is LNHDA, CDR2 SQIVND, per germline (reference sequence). V lost 6 bases to trimming and J lost 4 bases; unmatched junction nucleotides: 4. In DNA, the CDR3 is TGTGCCAGTAGGCCGGGACAGGTCTATGGCTACACCTTC. Its protein product is CASRPGQVYGYTF.

V gene TRBV5-4 combines with J gene TRBJ2-6; 9 bases fit TRBD1. CDR1 and CDR2 (germline): SGHNT, YYREEE (reference sequence). CDR3 length: 19 residues. Trimming cost V 1 base and J 2 bases; bases outside gene matches: 10. The CDR3 spells CASSLIPGQGSAGANVLTF. DNA for the CDR3: TGTGCCAGCAGCTTGATACCCGGACAGGGGTCGGCTGGGGCCAACGTCCTGACTTTC. The full variable domain, rest sourced from reference TRBV5-4 and TRBJ2-6, is ETGVTQSPTHLIKTRGQQVTLRCSSQSGHNTVSWYQQALGQGPQFIFQYYREEENGRGNFPPRFSGLQFPNYSSELNVNALELDDSALYLCASSLIPGQGSAGANVLTFGAGSRLTVL.

V usage is TRBV10-3 and J usage is TRBJ1-1, with no clear D. This CDR3 comprises 12 residues. V lost 8 bases to trimming and J lost 13 bases, with 20 bases between them. CDR1 is ENHRY and CDR2 is SYGVKD in the germline V gene. In DNA, the CDR3 is TGTGCCATCGCGGCGGATTCCGAAGGTGGTTTCTTT. Its translation: CAIAADSEGGFF.

The chain joins TRBV27 to TRBJ1-1; 9 nucleotides align to TRBD1. CDR1 MNHEY and CDR2 SMNVEV come from the germline V gene (reference sequence). J gave up 4 bases and V 3 bases, and 6 bases lay outside the gene matches. The CDR3 contains 15 residues. Written as DNA, the CDR3 is TGTGCCAGCAGTTTTAACACAGGGGGCGGCACTGAAGCTTTCTTT. Translation: CASSFNTGGGTEAFF.

V and J are TRBV19 and TRBJ1-5; 10 nucleotides match TRBD1. CDR1 is LNHDA, CDR2 SQIVND, per germline (reference sequence). The V gene end was trimmed by 3 bases and the J gene end by 7 bases; junction bases not matched to a gene: 9. The CDR3 is 16 residues long. This CDR3 is CASSIGDRGYQQPQHF. DNA for the CDR3: TGTGCCAGTAGTATTGGGGACAGGGGCTATCAACAGCCCCAGCATTTT.

The V call is TRBV7-9, the J call TRBJ2-3, with 7 bases aligning to TRBD2. Germline V CDR1 and CDR2: SEHNR, FQNEAQ (reference sequence). With V trimmed by 11 bases and J by 5 bases, 7 bases remained unmatched. This CDR3 contains 12 residues. The CDR3, as DNA: TGTGCCGTAGACGGGAGGAAAGATACGCAGTATTTT. It is translated as CAVDGRKDTQYF.

The chain is built from TRBV7-8 and TRBJ2-2; 14 nucleotides align to TRBD2. CDR1 is SGHVS, CDR2 FQNEAQ, per germline. With V trimmed by 4 bases and J by 5 bases, 9 bases remained unmatched. The CDR3 consists of 18 residues. CDR3 DNA: TGTGCCAGCAGCTCAAGACTAGCGGGAGGGCTGGGGACCGGGGAGCTGTTTTTT. Protein: CASSSRLAGGLGTGELFF. Supplemented by reference TRBV7-8 and TRBJ2-2, the full variable domain reads GAGVSQSPRYKVAKRGQDVALRCDPISGHVSLFWYQQALGQGPEFLTYFQNEAQLDKSGLPSDRFFAERPEGSVSTLKIQRTQQEDSAVYLCASSSRLAGGLGTGELFFGEGSRLTVL.

CDR3 coding DNA: TGTGCCAGCAGCTTAAAGGGAGCCTACGAGCAGTACTTC. Residues: CASSLKGAYEQYF. The rearrangement links TRBV7-9 to TRBJ2-7, with TRBD2 as a possible D gene (5 bases). From germline, CDR1 is SEHNR and CDR2 FQNEAQ (reference sequence). The CDR3 runs 13 residues. With 2 bases removed from V and 2 bases from J, the gap between germline ends came to 7 bases. Full variable domain (remainder filled in from reference TRBV7-9 and TRBJ2-7): DTGVSQNPRHKITKRGQNVTFRCDPISEHNRLYWYRQTLGQGPEFLTYFQNEAQLEKSRLLSDRFSAERPKGSFSTLEIQRTEQGDSAMYLCASSLKGAYEQYFGPGTRLTVT.

The V call is TRBV11-2, the J call TRBJ2-5; D is possibly TRBD2 (6 bases). Per the germline V gene, CDR1 is SGHAT and CDR2 is FQNNGV. V was trimmed by 3 bases and J by 2 bases, leaving 10 bases between them. This CDR3 comprises 14 residues. CDR3 sequence (DNA): TGTGCCAGCAGCTTGGGACTCCGACAAGAGACCCAGTACTTC. Translating it yields CASSLGLRQETQYF.

The rearrangement joins TRBV5-5 to TRBJ2-7; D unresolved. CDR1 is SGHKS and CDR2 is YYEKEE in the germline V gene (reference sequence). The CDR3 is made up of 13 amino acids. Trimming took 2 bases from V and 5 from J, leaving 11 bases between them. CDR3: CASSFSPLDEQYF. The CDR3 coding sequence is TGTGCCAGCAGCTTCTCCCCCCTTGACGAGCAGTACTTC. The full variable domain, its missing parts supplied by reference TRBV5-5 and TRBJ2-7, is DAGVTQSPTHLIKTRGQQVTLRCSPISGHKSVSWYQQVLGQGPQFIFQYYEKEERGRGNFPDRFSARQFPNYSSELNVNALLLGDSALYLCASSFSPLDEQYFGPGTRLTVT.

CDR3 sequence reads: CASRTSGGSGNTIYF. CDR3 in DNA: TGTGCCAGCAGGACTTCAGGGGGCTCTGGAAACACCATATATTTT. The J gene is TRBJ1-3, the V gene TRBV6-6; 7 bases map to TRBD1. The CDR3 has 15 residues. The V segment lost 6 bases and the J segment 0 bases; nucleotides outside the gene matches: 5. The germline V gene encodes CDR1 MNHNY and CDR2 SVGAGI (reference sequence).

This clone appeared once. This chain connects TRBV5-4 to TRBJ2-1; 9 bases match TRBD1. The CDR3 is 14 amino acids. Germline V gene data show CDR1 as SGHNT and CDR2 as YYREEE (reference sequence). The junction had 3 bases not matched to a gene; V was cut back by 0 bases and J by 8 bases. CDR3 DNA: TGTGCCAGCAGCTTGGACAGGGGGCGGGATGAGCAGTTCTTC. Residues: CASSLDRGRDEQFF. Together with reference TRBV5-4 and TRBJ2-1, the CDR3 gives the full variable domain: ETGVTQSPTHLIKTRGQQVTLRCSSQSGHNTVSWYQQALGQGPQFIFQYYREEENGRGNFPPRFSGLQFPNYSSELNVNALELDDSALYLCASSLDRGRDEQFFGPGTRLTVL.

The chain uses TRBV7-8 and TRBJ1-1; 7 bases match TRBD1. The V segment lost 6 bases and the J segment 4 bases; nucleotides outside the gene matches: 5. Germline V gene data show CDR1 as SGHVS and CDR2 as FQNEAQ. The CDR3 consists of 13 residues. The CDR3 is CASRRDRSTEAFF. As DNA, the CDR3 is TGTGCCAGCAGGCGGGACAGAAGCACTGAAGCTTTCTTT.

This clone appeared a single time. The genes are TRBV9 and TRBJ1-2; 7 bases agree with TRBD1. CDR3 length: 15 amino acids. The junction had 9 bases not matched to a gene; V was cut back by 7 bases and J by 0 bases. The V gene's germline CDR1 is SGDLS and CDR2 YYNGEE. CDR3 sequence (DNA): TGTGCCAGCGGAACAGGGGTTAACTCTAACTATGGCTACACCTTC. It translates to CASGTGVNSNYGYTF. Using reference TRBV9 and TRBJ1-2 for the parts outside the CDR3, the full variable domain is DSGVTQTPKHLITATGQRVTLRCSPRSGDLSVYWYQQSLDQGLQFLIQYYNGEERAKGNILERFSAQQFPDLHSELNLSSLELGDSALYFCASGTGVNSNYGYTFGSGTRLTVV.

V and J are TRBV4-3 and TRBJ1-1; D unclear. The V and J ends lost 1 base and 8 bases respectively, with 11 bases between them. The CDR3 has 13 residues. Germline CDR1 is LGHNA and CDR2 is YSLEER. CDR3 sequence (DNA): TGCGCCAGCAGCCAAGTAGGTTACGGGGAAGCTTTCTTT. This translates into CASSQVGYGEAFF.

The chain uses TRBV30 and TRBJ2-3; perhaps TRBD1 as D (5 bases). Between the trimmed V and J ends, which lost 4 bases and 4 bases, there was a span of 12 bases. The CDR3 has 13 residues. Germline V lookup: CDR1 GTSNPN, CDR2 SVGIG (reference sequence). The CDR3 spells CAWMRQGADTQYF. The CDR3, as DNA: TGTGCCTGGATGAGGCAGGGCGCAGATACGCAGTATTTT.

This rearrangement joins TRBV9 to TRBJ2-7; TRBD1 matches at 8 bases. Trimming at V came to 4 bases and at J to 2 bases, leaving 11 bases not matched to a gene. The CDR3 covers 16 residues. Germline V gene sequence: CDR1 SGDLS, CDR2 YYNGEE. CDR3 in amino acids: CASSPTPGTGTYEQYF. CDR3 in DNA: TGTGCCAGCAGCCCAACCCCCGGGACAGGAACCTACGAGCAGTACTTC. The variable domain in full, with the rest retrieved from reference TRBV9 and TRBJ2-7, is DSGVTQTPKHLITATGQRVTLRCSPRSGDLSVYWYQQSLDQGLQFLIQYYNGEERAKGNILERFSAQQFPDLHSELNLSSLELGDSALYFCASSPTPGTGTYEQYFGPGTRLTVT.

This chain links TRBV2 with TRBJ1-5; possibly TRBD1 for D (5 bases). V dropped 5 bases and J dropped 5 bases, with 16 bases sitting between them. CDR1 is SNHLY and CDR2 is FYNNEI in the germline V gene. The CDR3 totals 15 residues. In nucleotides, the CDR3 is TGTGCCAGCAGTACCCCCGGGGGAGCTGATCAGCCCCAGCATTTT. Protein sequence: CASSTPGGADQPQHF.

The V and J genes are TRBV7-9 and TRBJ2-5, with TRBD2 as a possible D gene (5 bases). Between the trimmed V and J ends, which lost 4 bases and 5 bases, there was a span of 17 bases. The CDR3 is 15 amino acids. Germline CDR1 SEHNR, CDR2 FQNEAQ (reference sequence). The CDR3 nucleotides are TGTGCCAGCAGCTCCGGGGTATTAGTTACGGAGACCCAGTACTTC. It translates to CASSSGVLVTETQYF.

The chain employs TRBV6-5 and TRBJ1-2, with D perhaps matching TRBD1 (5 bases). Trimming took off 5 bases at V and 2 bases at J, with 12 bases between the two ends. Germline assignment: CDR1 MNHEY and CDR2 SVGAGI. This CDR3 spans 14 amino acids. This CDR3 reads CASSPSAGNYGYTF. The CDR3 DNA follows: TGTGCCAGCAGTCCATCGGCAGGGAACTATGGCTACACCTTC.

The chain couples TRBV5-1 to TRBJ2-1, with D possibly TRBD2 on 6 matching bases. Looked up from germline, CDR1 is SGHRS and CDR2 is YFSETQ. The V end was cut by 4 bases, the J end by 12 bases, with 20 bases between. CDR3 length: 14 residues. CDR3 loop: CASSEGGESTGQFF. CDR3 sequence (DNA): TGCGCCAGCAGCGAGGGCGGGGAGTCTACGGGGCAGTTCTTC.

The rearrangement joins TRBV15 to TRBJ2-2; TRBD2 matches 13 bases. The CDR3 is 20 residues long. The junction had 7 bases not matched to a gene; V was cut back by 0 bases and J by 0 bases. Germline V lookup: CDR1 LNHNV, CDR2 YYDKDF (reference sequence). The CDR3 loop is CATSRDYGTSGTTNTGELFF. The CDR3, as DNA: TGTGCCACCAGCAGAGATTATGGGACTAGCGGGACAACGAACACCGGGGAGCTGTTTTTT.

The chain has TRBV7-2 and TRBJ2-5; the D gene is possibly TRBD2 (6 bases). The CDR3 length is 15 residues. The V end was cut by 2 bases, the J end by 2 bases, with 12 bases between. CDR1 is SGHTA, CDR2 FQGNSA, per germline. CDR3: CASSLSGRQQETQYF. CDR3 bases: TGTGCCAGCAGCTTAAGTGGGAGGCAACAAGAGACCCAGTACTTC.